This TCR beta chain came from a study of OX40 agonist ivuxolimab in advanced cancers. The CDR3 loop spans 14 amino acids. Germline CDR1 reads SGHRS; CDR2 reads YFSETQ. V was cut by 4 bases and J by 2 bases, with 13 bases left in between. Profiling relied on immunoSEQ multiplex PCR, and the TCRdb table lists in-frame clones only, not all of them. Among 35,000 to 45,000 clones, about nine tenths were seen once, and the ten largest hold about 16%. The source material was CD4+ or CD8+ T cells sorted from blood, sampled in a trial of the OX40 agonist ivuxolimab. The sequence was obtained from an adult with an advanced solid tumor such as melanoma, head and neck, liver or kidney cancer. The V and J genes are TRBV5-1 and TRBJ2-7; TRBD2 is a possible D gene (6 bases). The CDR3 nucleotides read TGCGCCAGCAGCATGGACGGGGGTCCCTACGAGCAGTACTTC. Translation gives CASSMDGGPYEQYF.